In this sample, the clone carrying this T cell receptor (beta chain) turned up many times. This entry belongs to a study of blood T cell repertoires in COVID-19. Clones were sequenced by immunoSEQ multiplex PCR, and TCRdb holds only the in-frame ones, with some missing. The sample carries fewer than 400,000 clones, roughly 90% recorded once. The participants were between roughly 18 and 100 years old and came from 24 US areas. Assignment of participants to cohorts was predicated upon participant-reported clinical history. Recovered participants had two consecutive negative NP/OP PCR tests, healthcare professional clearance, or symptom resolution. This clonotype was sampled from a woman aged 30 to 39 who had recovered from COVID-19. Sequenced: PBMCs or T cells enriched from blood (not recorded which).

The CDR3 region has the DNA TGTGCCAGTAGTGCAAGGAAACAGATAGCCAAAAACATTCAGTACTTC. Protein sequence: CASSARKQIAKNIQYF. This chain connects TRBV19 to TRBJ2-4; D remains ambiguous. The CDR3 totals 16 residues. The germline V gene encodes CDR1 LNHDA and CDR2 SQIVND (reference sequence). V was trimmed by 5 bases and J by 0 bases, leaving 14 bases between them.